This T cell receptor (beta chain) was obtained from a study of cytomegalovirus exposure and HLA in healthy donors. CDR1 is LNHDA and CDR2 is SQIVND in the germline V gene (reference sequence). The CDR3 consists of 14 residues. The J segment lost 5 bases and the V segment lost 3 bases, leaving 6 bases of the junction unmatched. This clone was observed once. This CDR3 is also generated by other DNA sequences in the sample. The PCR contained 60 Vbeta and 13 Jbeta primers. Some clones are missing from TCRdb's copy, which holds only in-frame ones; the method was immunoSEQ multiplex PCR. Of 150,000 to 200,000 clones listed, over 75% are singletons.

Sequences were obtained from PBMCs. The V gene is TRBV19, the J gene TRBJ1-2; TRBD1 matches 7 bases. This receptor was obtained from a boy aged 2 to 10 in good health and CMV-seronegative. CDR3 sequence reads: CASSITGALYGYTF. The CDR3 nucleotides read TGTGCCAGTAGTATTACAGGGGCTCTTTATGGCTACACCTTC.